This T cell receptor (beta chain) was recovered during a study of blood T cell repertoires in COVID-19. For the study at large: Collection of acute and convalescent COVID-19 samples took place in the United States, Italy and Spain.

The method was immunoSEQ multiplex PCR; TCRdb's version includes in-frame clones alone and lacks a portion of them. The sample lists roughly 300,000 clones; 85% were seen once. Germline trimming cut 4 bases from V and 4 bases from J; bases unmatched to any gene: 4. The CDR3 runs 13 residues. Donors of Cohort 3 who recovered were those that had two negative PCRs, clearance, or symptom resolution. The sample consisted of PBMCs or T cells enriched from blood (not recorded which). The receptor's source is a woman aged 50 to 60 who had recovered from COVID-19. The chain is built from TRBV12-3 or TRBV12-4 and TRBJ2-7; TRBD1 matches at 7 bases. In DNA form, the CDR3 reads TGTGCCAGCAGTTCGAAGGGGGCTTACGAGCAGTACTTC. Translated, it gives CASSSKGAYEQYF.